The present entry profiles one T cell receptor (beta chain) with its context. The assay was immunoSEQ multiplex PCR, and TCRdb's table has in-frame clones only and misses some. The profile shows some 16,000 clones, approximately 83% of them singletons. The data derive from a study of T cells in narcolepsy. Trimming stripped 2 bases from V and 4 bases from J, with 6 bases between. Per the germline V gene, CDR1 is GTSNPN and CDR2 is SVGIG (reference sequence). This CDR3 spans 13 amino acids. The sample was memory (CD45RA-) CD4+ T cells from blood. This receptor was taken from a human donor in good health. This rearrangement joins TRBV30 to TRBJ1-6; no definite D call. For the CDR3, the DNA is TGTGCCTGGAGTCCGCAGTATAATTCACCCCTCCACTTT. Protein sequence: CAWSPQYNSPLHF.